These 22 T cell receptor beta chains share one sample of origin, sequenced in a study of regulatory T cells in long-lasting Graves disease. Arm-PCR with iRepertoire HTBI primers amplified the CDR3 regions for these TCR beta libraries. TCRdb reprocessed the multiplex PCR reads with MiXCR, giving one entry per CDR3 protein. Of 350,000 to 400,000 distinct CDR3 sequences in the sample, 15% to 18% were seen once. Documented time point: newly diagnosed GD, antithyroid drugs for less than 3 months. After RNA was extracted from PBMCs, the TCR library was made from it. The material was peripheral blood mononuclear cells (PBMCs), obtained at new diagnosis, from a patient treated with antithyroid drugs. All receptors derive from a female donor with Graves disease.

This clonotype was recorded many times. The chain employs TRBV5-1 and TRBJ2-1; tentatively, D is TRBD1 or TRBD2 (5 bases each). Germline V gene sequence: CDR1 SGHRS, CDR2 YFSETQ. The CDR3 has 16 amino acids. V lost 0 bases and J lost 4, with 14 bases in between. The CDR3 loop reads CASSLAKGRIYNEQFF. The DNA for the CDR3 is TGCGCCAGCAGCTTGGCCAAGGGACGAATTTACAATGAGCAGTTCTTC.

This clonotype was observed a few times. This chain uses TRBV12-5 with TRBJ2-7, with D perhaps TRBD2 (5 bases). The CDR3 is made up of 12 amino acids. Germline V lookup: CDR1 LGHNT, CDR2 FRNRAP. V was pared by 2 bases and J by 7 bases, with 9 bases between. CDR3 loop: CASGLSTGEQYF. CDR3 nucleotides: TGTGCTAGTGGTTTGTCAACGGGGGAGCAGTACTTC.

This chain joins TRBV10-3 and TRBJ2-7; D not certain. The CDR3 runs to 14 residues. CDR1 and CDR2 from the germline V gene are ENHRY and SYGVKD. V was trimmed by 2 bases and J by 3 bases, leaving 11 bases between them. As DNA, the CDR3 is TGTGCCATCAGTGAGGAGGTATTACTCTACGAGCAGTACTTC. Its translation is CAISEEVLLYEQYF.

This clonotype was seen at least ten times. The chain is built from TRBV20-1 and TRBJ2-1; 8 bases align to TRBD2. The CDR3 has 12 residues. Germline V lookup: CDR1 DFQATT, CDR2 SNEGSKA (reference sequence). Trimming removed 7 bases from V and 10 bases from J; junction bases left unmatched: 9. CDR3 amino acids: CSGSSGVNEQFF. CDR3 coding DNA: TGCAGTGGGAGTAGCGGGGTTAACGAGCAGTTCTTC.

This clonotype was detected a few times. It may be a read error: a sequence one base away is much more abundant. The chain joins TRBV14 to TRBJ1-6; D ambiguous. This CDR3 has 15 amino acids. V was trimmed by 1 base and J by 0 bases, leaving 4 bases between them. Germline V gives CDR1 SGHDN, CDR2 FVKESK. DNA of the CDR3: TGTGCCAGCAGCCAAGGTAGCTCCTATAATTCACCCCTCCACTTT. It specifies CASSQGSSYNSPLHF.

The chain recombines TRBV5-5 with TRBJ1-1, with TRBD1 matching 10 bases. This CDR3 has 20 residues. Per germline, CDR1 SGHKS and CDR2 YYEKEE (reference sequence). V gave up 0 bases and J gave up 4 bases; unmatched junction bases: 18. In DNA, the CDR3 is TGTGCCAGCAGCTTGGCCGGGACAGGGGCAACGAGAGGGAAGAGCACTGAAGCTTTCTTT. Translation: CASSLAGTGATRGKSTEAFF.

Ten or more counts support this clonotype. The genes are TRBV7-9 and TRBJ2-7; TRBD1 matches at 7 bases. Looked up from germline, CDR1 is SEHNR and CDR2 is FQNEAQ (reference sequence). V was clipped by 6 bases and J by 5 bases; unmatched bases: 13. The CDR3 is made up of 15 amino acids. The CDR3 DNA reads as TGTGCCAGCAGTCCACTTGACAGGGCTGGGGACGAGCAGTACTTC. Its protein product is CASSPLDRAGDEQYF.

The CDR3 sequence: CASSESRQGVYEQYF. CDR3 in DNA: TGCGCCAGCAGTGAGTCGAGGCAGGGGGTTTACGAGCAGTACTTC. The chain is built from TRBV10-2 and TRBJ2-7, with 7 positions matching TRBD1. In germline, CDR1 is WSHSY, CDR2 SAAADI. CDR3 size: 15 residues. Unmatched junction bases numbered 6, after V lost 0 bases and J lost 4 bases.

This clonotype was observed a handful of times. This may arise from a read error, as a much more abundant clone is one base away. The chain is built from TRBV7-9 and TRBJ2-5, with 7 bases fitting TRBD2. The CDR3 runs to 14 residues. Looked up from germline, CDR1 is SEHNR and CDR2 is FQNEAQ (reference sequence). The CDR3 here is CASSFGTWREIQYF. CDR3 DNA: TGTGCCAGCAGCTTCGGCACCTGGCGGGAGATCCAGTACTTC.

CDR3 in DNA: TGTGCCAGTAGAAGGGGAACACGGGTGACTACCGGGGAGCTGTTTTTT. Its translation: CASRRGTRVTTGELFF. This sequence joins TRBV19 and TRBJ2-2; D is possibly TRBD1 (5 bases). Germline CDR1 reads LNHDA; CDR2 reads SQIVND (reference sequence). This CDR3 has 16 amino acids. V was cut by 6 bases and J by 5 bases, with 19 bases left in between.

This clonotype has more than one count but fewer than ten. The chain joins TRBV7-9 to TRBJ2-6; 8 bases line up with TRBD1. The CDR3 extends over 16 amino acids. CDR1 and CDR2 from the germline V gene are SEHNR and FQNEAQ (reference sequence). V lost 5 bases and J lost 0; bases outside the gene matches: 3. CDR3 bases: TGTGCCAGCAGCCCAGACAGGGGCTCTGGGGCCAACGTCCTGACTTTC. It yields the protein CASSPDRGSGANVLTF.

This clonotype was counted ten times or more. CDR3 protein: CASSQGQNSNQPQHF. The DNA of the CDR3 is TGCGCCAGCAGCCAGGGACAGAATAGCAATCAGCCCCAGCATTTT. This chain uses TRBV4-1 with TRBJ1-5, with 7 bases that match TRBD1. The CDR3 is 15 amino acids. Germline values: CDR1 MGHRA, CDR2 YSYEKL. V was clipped by 3 bases and J by 0 bases; unmatched bases: 2.

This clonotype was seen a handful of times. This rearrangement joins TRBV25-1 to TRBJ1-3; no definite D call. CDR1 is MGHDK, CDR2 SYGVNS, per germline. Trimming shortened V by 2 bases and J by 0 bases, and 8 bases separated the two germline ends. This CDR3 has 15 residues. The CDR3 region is CASSEGSFSGNTIYF. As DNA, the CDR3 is TGTGCCAGCAGTGAAGGAAGTTTCTCTGGAAACACCATATATTTT.

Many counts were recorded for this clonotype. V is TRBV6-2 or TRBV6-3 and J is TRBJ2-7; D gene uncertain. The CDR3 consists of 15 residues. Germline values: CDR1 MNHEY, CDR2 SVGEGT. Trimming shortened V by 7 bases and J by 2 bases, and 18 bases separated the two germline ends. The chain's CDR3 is CASTELDDEAYEQYF. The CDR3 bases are TGTGCCAGCACCGAACTCGATGATGAAGCCTACGAGCAGTACTTC.

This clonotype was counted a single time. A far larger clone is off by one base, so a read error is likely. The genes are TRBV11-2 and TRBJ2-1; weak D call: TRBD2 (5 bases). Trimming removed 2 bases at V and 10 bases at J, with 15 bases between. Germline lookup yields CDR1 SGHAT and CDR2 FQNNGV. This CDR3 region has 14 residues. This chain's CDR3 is CASSLIGSSYEQFF. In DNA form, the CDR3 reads TGTGCCAGCAGCTTAATAGGGAGCTCCTACGAGCAGTTCTTC.

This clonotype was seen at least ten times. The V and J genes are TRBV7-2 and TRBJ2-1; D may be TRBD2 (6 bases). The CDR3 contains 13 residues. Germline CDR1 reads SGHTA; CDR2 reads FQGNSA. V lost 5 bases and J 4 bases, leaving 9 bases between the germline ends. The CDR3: CASSDSGYNEQFF. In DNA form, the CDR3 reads TGTGCCAGCAGCGATAGCGGTTACAATGAGCAGTTCTTC.

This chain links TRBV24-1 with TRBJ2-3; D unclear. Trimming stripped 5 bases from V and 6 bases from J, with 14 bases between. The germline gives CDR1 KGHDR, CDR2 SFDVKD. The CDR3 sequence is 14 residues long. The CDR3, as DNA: TGTGCCACCAGTGGATCTGTAACCAGCGATACGCAGTATTTT. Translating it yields CATSGSVTSDTQYF.

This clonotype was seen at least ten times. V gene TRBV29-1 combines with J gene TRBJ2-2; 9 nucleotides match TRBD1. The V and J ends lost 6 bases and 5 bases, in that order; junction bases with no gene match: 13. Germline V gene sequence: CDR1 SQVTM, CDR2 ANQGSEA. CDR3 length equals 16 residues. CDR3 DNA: TGCAGCGTCTTACATCCGGGACAGGGCTGGACCGGGGAGCTGTTTTTT. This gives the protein CSVLHPGQGWTGELFF.

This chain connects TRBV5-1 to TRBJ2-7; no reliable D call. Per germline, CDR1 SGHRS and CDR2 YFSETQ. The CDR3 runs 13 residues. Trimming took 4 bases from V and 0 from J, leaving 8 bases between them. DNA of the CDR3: TGCGCCAGCAGCCAGCTTAGCTCCTACGAGCAGTACTTC. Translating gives CASSQLSSYEQYF.

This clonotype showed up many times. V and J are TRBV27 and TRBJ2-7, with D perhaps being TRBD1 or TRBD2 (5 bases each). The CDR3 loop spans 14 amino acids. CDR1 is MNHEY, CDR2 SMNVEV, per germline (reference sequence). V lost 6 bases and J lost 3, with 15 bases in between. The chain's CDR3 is CASRYGTFDYEQYF. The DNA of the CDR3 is TGTGCCAGCAGGTACGGGACGTTTGACTACGAGCAGTACTTC.

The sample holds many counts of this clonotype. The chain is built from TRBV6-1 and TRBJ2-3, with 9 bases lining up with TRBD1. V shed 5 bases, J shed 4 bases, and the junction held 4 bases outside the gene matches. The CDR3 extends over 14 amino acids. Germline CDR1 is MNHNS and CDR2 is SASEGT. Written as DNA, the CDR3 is TGTGCCAGCAGTCCTACAGGGGGCCCAGATACGCAGTATTTT. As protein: CASSPTGGPDTQYF.

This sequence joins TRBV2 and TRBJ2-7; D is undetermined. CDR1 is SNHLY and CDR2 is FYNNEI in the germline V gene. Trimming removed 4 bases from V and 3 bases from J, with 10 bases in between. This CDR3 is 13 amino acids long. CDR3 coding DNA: TGTGCCAGCAGTGTGGCAGGAGTCTACGAGCAGTACTTC. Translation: CASSVAGVYEQYF.